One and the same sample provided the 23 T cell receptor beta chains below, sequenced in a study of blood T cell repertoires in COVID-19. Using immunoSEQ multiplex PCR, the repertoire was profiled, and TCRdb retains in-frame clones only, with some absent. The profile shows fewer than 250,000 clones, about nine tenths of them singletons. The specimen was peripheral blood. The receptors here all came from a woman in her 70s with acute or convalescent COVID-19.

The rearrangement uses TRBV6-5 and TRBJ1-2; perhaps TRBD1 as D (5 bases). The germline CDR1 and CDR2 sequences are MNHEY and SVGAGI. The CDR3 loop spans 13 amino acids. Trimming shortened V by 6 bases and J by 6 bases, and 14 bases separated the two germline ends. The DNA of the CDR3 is TGTGCCAGCAGCAAAGGGGTCTCGAATGGCTACACCTTC. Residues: CASSKGVSNGYTF.

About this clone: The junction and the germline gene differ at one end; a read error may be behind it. Here the CDR3 DNA reads TGTGCCAGCAGGGAAGGGTATATGGCGGGGCCCCAGCATTTT. Translation: CASREGYMAGPQHF. The rearrangement uses TRBV2 and TRBJ1-5, with no clear D. The CDR3 runs to 14 residues. The germline CDR1 and CDR2 sequences are SNHLY and FYNNEI.

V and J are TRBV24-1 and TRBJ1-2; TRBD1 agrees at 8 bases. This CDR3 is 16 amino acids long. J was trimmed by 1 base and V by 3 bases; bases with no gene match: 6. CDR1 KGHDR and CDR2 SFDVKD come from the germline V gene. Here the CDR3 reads CATSDPTGGLNYGYTF. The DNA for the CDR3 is TGTGCCACCAGTGATCCAACAGGGGGTCTTAACTATGGCTACACCTTC.

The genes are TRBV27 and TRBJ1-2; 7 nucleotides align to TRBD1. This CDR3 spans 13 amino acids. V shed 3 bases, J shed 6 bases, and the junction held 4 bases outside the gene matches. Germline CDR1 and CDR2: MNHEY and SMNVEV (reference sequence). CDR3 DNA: TGTGCCAGCAGTTTTCAGGGGGATGATGGCTACACCTTC. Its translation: CASSFQGDDGYTF.

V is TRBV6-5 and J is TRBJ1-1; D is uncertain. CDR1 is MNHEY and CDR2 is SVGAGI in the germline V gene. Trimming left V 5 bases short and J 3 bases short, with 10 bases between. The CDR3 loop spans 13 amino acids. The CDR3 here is CASSTSTDTEAFF. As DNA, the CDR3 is TGTGCCAGCAGTACCTCCACGGACACTGAAGCTTTCTTT.

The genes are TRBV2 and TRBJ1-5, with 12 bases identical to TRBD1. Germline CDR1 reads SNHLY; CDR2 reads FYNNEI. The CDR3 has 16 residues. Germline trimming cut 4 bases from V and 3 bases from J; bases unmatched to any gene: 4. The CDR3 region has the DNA TGTGCCAGCAGTGGGGGGACAGGGGGCTTCAATCAGCCCCAGCATTTT. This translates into CASSGGTGGFNQPQHF.

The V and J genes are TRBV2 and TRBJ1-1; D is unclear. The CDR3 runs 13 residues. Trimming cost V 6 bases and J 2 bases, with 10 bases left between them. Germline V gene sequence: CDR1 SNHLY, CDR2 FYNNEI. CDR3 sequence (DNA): TGTGCCAGCAGCGCGGAAACAAACACTGAAGCTTTCTTT. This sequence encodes CASSAETNTEAFF.

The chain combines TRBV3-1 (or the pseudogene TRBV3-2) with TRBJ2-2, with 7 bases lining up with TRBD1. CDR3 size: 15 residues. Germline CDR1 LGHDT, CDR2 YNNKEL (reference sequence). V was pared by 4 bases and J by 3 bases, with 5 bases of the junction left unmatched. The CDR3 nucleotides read TGTGCCAGCAGCCCGACGACAGGGTACACCGGGGAGCTGTTTTTT. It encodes CASSPTTGYTGELFF.

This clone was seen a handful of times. The CDR3 here is CASSYAHTGTTGELFF. DNA for the CDR3: TGTGCCAGCAGTTACGCCCACACAGGGACCACCGGGGAGCTGTTTTTT. The V call is TRBV6-2 or TRBV6-3, the J call TRBJ2-2, with D possibly matching TRBD1 (6 bases). The germline gives CDR1 MNHEY, CDR2 SVGEGT. The CDR3 runs 16 residues. The V and J ends lost 2 bases and 4 bases respectively, with 14 bases between them.

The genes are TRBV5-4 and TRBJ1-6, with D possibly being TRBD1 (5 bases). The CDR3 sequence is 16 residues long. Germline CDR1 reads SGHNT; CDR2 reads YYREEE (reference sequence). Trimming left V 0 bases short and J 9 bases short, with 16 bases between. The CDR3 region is CASSLEVAREASPLHF. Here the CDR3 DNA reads TGTGCCAGCAGCTTGGAAGTGGCCAGGGAGGCTTCACCCCTCCACTTT. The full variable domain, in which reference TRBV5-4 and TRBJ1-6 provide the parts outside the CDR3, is ETGVTQSPTHLIKTRGQQVTLRCSSQSGHNTVSWYQQALGQGPQFIFQYYREEENGRGNFPPRFSGLQFPNYSSELNVNALELDDSALYLCASSLEVAREASPLHFGNGTRLTVT.

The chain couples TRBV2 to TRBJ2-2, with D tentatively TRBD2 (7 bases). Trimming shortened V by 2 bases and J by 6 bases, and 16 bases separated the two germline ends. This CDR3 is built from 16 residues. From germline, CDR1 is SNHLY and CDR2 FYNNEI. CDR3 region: CASSETGRVIAGELFF. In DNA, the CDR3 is TGTGCCAGCAGTGAAACAGGGAGGGTCATAGCCGGGGAGCTGTTTTTT.

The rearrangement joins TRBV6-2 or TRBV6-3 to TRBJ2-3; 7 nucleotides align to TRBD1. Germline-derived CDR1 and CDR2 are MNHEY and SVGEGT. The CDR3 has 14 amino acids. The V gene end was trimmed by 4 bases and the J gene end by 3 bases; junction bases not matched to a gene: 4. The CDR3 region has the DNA TGTGCCAGCAGTTTCGACAGGGCGACAGATACGCAGTATTTT. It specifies CASSFDRATDTQYF.

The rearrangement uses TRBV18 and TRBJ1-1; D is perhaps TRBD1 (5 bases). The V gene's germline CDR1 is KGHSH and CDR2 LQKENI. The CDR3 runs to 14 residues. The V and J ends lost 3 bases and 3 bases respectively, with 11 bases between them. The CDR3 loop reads CASSPTTEYTEAFF. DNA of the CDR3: TGTGCCAGCTCACCGACGACAGAGTACACTGAAGCTTTCTTT.

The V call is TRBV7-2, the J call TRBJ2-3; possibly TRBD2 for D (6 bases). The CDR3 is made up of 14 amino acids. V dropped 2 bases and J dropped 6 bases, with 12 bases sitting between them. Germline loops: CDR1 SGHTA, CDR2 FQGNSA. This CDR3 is CASSLSRRVDTQYF. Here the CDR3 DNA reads TGTGCCAGCAGCTTATCGCGGAGGGTGGATACGCAGTATTTT.

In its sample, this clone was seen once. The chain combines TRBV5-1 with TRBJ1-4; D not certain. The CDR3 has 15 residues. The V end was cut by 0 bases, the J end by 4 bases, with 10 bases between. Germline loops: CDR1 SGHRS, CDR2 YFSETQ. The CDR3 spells CASSLALADNEKLFF. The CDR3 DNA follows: TGCGCCAGCAGCTTGGCCTTGGCAGATAATGAAAAACTGTTTTTT.

The CDR3 reads CASRRGGQETQYF. CDR3 nucleotide sequence: TGTGCCAGCAGGAGGGGGGGTCAAGAGACCCAGTACTTC. V is TRBV25-1 and J is TRBJ2-5; D possibly corresponds to TRBD2 (7 bases). Trimming took off 6 bases at V and 2 bases at J, with 10 bases between the two ends. Germline CDR1 MGHDK, CDR2 SYGVNS. The CDR3 contains 13 residues.

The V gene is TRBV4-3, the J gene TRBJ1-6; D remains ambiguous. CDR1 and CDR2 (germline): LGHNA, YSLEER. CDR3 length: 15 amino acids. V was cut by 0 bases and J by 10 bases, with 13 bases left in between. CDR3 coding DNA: TGCGCCAGCAGCCAAGATCGCGGGGTCCGGTCACCCCTCCACTTT. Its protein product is CASSQDRGVRSPLHF.

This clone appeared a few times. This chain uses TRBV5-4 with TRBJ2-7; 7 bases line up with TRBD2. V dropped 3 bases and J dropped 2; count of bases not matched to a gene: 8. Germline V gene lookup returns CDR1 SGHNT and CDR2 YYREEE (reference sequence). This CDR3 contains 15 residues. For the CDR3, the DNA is TGTGCCAGCAGCTCGGGAGGTACGCAACCCTACGAGCAGTACTTC. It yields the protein CASSSGGTQPYEQYF.

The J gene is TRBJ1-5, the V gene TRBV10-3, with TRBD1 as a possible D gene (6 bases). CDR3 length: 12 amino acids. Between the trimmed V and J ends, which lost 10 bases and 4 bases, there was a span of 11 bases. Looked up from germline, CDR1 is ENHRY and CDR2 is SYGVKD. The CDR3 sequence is CATRQANQPQHF. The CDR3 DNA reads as TGTGCCACCAGACAGGCTAATCAGCCCCAGCATTTT.

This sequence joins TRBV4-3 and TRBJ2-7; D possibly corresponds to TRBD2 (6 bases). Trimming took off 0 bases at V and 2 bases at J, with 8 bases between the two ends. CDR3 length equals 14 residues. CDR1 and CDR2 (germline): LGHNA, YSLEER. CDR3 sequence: CASSQDLAPYEQYF. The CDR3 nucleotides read TGCGCCAGCAGCCAAGACCTAGCGCCCTACGAGCAGTACTTC.

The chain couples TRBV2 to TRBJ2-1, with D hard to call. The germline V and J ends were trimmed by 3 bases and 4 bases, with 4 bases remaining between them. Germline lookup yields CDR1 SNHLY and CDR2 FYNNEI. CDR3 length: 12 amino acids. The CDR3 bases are TGTGCCAGCAGTGACAATTACAATGAGCAGTTCTTC. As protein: CASSDNYNEQFF.

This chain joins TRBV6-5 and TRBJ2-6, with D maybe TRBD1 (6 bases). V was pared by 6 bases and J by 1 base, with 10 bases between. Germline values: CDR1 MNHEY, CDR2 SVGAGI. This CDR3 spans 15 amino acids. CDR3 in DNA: TGTGCCAGCAGGGCAGGGGCGTCTGGGGCCAACGTCCTGACTTTC. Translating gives CASRAGASGANVLTF.

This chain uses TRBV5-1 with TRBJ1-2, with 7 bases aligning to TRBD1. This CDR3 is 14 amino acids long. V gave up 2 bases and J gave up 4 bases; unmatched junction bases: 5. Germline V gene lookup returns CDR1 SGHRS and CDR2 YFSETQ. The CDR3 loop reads CASSLGTAFYGYTF. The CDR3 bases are TGCGCCAGCAGCTTAGGGACAGCCTTCTATGGCTACACCTTC. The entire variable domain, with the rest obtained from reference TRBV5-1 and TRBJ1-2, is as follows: KAGVTQTPRYLIKTRGQQVTLSCSPISGHRSVSWYQQTPGQGLQFLFEYFSETQRNKGNFPGRFSGRQFSNSRSEMNVSTLELGDSALYLCASSLGTAFYGYTFGSGTRLTVV.